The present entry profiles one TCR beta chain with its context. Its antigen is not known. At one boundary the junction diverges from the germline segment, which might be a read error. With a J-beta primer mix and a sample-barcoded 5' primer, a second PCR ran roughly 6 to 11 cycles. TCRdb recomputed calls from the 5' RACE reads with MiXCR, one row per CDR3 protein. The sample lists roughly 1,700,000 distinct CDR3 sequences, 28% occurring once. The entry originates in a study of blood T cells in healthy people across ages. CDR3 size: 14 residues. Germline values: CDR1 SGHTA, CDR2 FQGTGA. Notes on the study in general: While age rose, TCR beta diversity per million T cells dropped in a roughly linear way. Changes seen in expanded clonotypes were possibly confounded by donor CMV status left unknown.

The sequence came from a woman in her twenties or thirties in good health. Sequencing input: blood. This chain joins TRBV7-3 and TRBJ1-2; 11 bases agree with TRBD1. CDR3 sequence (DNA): TGTGCCAGCAGCGCGCCGGGACAGGGGGATGGCCACACCTTC. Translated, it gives CASSAPGQGDGHTF.